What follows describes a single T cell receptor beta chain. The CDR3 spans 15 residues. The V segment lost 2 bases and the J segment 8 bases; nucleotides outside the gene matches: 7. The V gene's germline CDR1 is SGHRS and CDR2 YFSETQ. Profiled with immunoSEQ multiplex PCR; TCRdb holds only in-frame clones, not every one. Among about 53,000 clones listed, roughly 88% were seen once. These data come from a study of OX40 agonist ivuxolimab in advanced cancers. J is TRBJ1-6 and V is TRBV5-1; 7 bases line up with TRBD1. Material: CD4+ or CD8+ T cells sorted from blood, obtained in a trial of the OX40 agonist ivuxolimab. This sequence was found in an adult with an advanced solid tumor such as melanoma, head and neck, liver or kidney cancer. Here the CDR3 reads CASSFFTGVDSPLHF. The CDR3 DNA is TGCGCCAGCAGCTTCTTTACAGGGGTAGATTCACCCCTCCACTTT.